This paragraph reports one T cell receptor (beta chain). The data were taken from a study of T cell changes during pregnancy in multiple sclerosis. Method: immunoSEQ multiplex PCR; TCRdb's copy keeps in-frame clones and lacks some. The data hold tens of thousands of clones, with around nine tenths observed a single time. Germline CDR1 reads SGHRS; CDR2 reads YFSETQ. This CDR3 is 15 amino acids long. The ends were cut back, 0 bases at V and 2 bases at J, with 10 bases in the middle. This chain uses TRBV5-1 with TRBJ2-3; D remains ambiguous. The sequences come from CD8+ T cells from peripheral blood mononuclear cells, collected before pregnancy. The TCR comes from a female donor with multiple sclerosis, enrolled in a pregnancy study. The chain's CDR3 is CASSLEPRFTDTQYF. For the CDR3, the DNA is TGCGCCAGCAGCTTGGAACCCAGATTCACAGATACGCAGTATTTT. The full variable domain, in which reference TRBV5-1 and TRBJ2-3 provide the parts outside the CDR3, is KAGVTQTPRYLIKTRGQQVTLSCSPISGHRSVSWYQQTPGQGLQFLFEYFSETQRNKGNFPGRFSGRQFSNSRSEMNVSTLELGDSALYLCASSLEPRFTDTQYFGPGTRLTVL.